This T cell receptor beta chain originates from a study of shared clonotypes between healthy human individuals. Findings and limits, study-wide: Specimens sampled were limited to blood, with tissue repertoires likely differing.

This clone was picked up one time. Its cognate antigen is unknown. Germline V gives CDR1 SEHNR, CDR2 FQNEAQ (reference sequence). The CDR3 extends over 15 amino acids. V lost 0 bases and J 8 bases, leaving 16 bases between the germline ends. The data were produced by immunoSEQ multiplex PCR, yet TCRdb's version contains in-frame clones alone and is incomplete. The sample lists about 680,000 clones; roughly 94% were seen once. Naive CD8 cells lacked CD45RO and underwent positive selection for CCR7, leaving out terminally differentiated effector memory CD45RA+ cells. The sample comprised naive CD8+ T cells sorted from blood. The gene calls are TRBV7-9 and TRBJ1-2; unclear D gene. The sequence was obtained from a man in his thirties or forties in good health. The CDR3 reads CASSLAAWGAQGYTF. The CDR3 coding sequence is TGTGCCAGCAGCTTAGCTGCATGGGGTGCTCAAGGCTACACCTTC.